This TCR beta chain was identified in a study of OX40 agonist ivuxolimab in advanced cancers. About the research overall: Ivuxolimab is an agonistic anti-OX40 (CD134) antibody, and patients were treated with it. Administration of intravenous ivuxolimab to patients occurred every 2 weeks at 0.01 to 10 mg/kg.

The CDR3 consists of 14 residues. V lost 6 bases and J 5 bases, leaving 16 bases between the germline ends. CDR1 and CDR2 (germline): MNHNY, SVGAGI (reference sequence). A note on this clone: The sample contains more than one DNA sequence encoding this CDR3.

Measured with immunoSEQ multiplex PCR; TCRdb has only the in-frame clones, and not every one. The table records around 62,000 clones, roughly 82% of them present only once. V gene TRBV6-6 combines with J gene TRBJ1-2; maybe TRBD1 (6 bases). The sequence came from an adult with an advanced solid tumor such as melanoma, head and neck, liver or kidney cancer. The material was CD4+ or CD8+ T cells sorted from blood, obtained in a trial of the OX40 agonist ivuxolimab. CDR3 bases: TGTGCCAGCAGGCTGACAGGTTTGAAATATGGCTACACCTTC. Translating gives CASRLTGLKYGYTF.